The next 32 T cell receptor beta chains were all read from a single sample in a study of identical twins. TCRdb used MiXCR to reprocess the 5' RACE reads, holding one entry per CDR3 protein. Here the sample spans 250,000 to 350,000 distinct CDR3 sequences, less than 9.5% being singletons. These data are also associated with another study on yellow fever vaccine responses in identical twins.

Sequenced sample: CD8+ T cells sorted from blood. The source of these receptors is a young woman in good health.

CDR3 residues: CASTPEGPDRGVTEAFF. The CDR3 coding sequence is TGCGCCAGCACCCCCGAGGGACCAGACAGGGGTGTTACTGAAGCTTTCTTT. The chain uses TRBV23-1 and TRBJ1-1; the match to TRBD1 covers 8 bases. TRBV23-1 is an ORF, with its function uncertain. This CDR3 region has 17 residues. V was pared by 7 bases and J by 5 bases, with 18 bases of the junction left unmatched.

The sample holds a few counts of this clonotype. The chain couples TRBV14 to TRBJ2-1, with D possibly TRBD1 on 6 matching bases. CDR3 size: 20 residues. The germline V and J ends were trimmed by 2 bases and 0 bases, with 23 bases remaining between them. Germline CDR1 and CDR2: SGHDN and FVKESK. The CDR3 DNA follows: TGTGCCAGCAGCCAAACTCGGGACATCCTCAAGGTGAGCTCCTACAATGAGCAGTTCTTC. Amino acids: CASSQTRDILKVSSYNEQFF.

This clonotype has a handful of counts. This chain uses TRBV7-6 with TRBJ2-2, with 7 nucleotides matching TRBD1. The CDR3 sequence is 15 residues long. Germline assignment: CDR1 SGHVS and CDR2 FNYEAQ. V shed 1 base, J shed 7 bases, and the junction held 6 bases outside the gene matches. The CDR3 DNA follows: TGTGCCAGCAGCTTAGAGTTAGGGGACAGCGGGGAGCTGTTTTTT. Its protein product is CASSLELGDSGELFF.

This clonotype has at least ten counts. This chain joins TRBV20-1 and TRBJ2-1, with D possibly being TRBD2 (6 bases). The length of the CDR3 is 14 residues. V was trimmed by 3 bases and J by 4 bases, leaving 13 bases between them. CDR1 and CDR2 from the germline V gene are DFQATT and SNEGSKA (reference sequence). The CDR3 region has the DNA TGCAGTGCTAGGGGAGTAGCGGATTACAATGAGCAGTTCTTC. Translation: CSARGVADYNEQFF.

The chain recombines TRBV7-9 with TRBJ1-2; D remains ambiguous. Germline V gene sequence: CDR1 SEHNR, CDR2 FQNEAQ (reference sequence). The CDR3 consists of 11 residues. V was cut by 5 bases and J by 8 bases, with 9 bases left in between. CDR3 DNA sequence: TGTGCCAGCAGCCCAGAGTTGGGCTACACCTTC. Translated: CASSPELGYTF.

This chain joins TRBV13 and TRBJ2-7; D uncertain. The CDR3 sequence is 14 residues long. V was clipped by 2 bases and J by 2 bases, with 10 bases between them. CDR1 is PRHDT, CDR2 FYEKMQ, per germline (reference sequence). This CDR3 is CASSLREQTYEQYF. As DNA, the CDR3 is TGTGCCAGCAGCTTAAGGGAACAGACCTACGAGCAGTACTTC. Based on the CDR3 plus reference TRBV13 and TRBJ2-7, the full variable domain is AAGVIQSPRHLIKEKRETATLKCYPIPRHDTVYWYQQGPGQDPQFLISFYEKMQSDKGSIPDRFSAQQFSDYHSELNMSSLELGDSALYFCASSLREQTYEQYFGPGTRLTVT.

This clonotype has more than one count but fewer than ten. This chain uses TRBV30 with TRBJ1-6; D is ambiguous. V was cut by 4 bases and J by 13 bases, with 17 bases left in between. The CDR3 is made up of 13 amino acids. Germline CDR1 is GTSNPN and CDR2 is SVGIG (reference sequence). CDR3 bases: TGTGCCTGGATGTTTACCGCCACATCGCCCCTCCACTTT. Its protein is CAWMFTATSPLHF.

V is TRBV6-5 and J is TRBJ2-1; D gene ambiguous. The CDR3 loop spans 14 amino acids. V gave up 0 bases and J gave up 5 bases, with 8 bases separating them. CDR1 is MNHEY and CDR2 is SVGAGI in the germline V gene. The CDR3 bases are TGTGCCAGCAGTTACTCCGGGTCAGACAATGAGCAGTTCTTC. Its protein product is CASSYSGSDNEQFF.

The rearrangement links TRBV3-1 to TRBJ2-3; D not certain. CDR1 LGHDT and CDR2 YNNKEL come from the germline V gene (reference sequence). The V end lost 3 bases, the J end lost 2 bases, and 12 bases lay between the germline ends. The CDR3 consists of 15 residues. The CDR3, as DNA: TGTGCCAGCAGCCAGGGTCCTAGAGCCACAGATACGCAGTATTTT. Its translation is CASSQGPRATDTQYF.

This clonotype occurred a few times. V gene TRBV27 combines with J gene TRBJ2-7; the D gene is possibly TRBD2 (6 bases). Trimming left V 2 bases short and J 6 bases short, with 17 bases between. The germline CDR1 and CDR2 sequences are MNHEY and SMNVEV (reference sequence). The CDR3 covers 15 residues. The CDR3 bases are TGTGCCAGCAGTTTACTGGGCGGGGACCCGCCCGAGCAGTACTTC. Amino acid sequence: CASSLLGGDPPEQYF.

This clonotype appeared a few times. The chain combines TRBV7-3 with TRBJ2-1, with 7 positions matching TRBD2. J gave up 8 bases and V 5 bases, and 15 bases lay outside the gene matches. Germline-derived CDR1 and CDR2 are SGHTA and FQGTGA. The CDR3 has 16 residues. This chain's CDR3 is CASSIDRDYSPHEQFF. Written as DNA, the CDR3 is TGTGCCAGCAGCATTGACCGGGACTATTCACCCCATGAGCAGTTCTTC.

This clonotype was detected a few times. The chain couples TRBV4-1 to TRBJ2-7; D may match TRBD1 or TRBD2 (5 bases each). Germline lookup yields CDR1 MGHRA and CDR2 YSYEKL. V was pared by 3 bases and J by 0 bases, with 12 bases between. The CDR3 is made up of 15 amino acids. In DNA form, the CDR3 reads TGCGCCAGCAGCCACCTCGGGGCGGTCTCCTACGAGCAGTACTTC. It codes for CASSHLGAVSYEQYF.

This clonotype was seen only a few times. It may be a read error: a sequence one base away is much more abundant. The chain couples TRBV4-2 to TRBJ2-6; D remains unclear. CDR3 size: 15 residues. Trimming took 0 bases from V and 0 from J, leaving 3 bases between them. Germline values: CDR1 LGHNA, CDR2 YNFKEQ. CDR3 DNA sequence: TGTGCCAGCAGCCAAGAGAGCTCTGGGGCCAACGTCCTGACTTTC. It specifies CASSQESSGANVLTF.

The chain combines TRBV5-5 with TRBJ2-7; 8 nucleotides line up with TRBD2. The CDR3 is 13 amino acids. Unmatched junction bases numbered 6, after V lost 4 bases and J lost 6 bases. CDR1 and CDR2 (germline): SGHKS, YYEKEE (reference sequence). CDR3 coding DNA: TGTGCCAGCAGCCGGGAGGGGTTTCGCGAGCAGTACTTC. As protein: CASSREGFREQYF. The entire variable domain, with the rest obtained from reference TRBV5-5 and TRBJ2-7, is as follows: DAGVTQSPTHLIKTRGQQVTLRCSPISGHKSVSWYQQVLGQGPQFIFQYYEKEERGRGNFPDRFSARQFPNYSSELNVNALLLGDSALYLCASSREGFREQYFGPGTRLTVT.

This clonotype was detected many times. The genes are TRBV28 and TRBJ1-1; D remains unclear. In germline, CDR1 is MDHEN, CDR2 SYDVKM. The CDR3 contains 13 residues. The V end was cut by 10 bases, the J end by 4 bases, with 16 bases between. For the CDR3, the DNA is TGTGCCACCCACCTTCTGAGCGGCACTGAAGCTTTCTTT. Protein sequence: CATHLLSGTEAFF.

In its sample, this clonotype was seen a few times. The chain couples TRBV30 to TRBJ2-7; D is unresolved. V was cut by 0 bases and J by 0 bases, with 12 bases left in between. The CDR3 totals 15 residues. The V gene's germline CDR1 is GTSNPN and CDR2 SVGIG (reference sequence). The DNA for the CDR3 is TGTGCCTGGAGTGTATTTGTGGGTAGCTCCTACGAGCAGTACTTC. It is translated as CAWSVFVGSSYEQYF.

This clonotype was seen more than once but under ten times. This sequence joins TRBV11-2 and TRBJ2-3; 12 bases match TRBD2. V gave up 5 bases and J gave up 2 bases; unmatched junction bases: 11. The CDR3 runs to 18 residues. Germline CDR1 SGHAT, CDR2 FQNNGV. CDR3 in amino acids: CASSRKTTSGGTTDTQYF. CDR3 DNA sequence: TGTGCCAGCAGCAGGAAAACTACTAGCGGGGGGACCACAGATACGCAGTATTTT.

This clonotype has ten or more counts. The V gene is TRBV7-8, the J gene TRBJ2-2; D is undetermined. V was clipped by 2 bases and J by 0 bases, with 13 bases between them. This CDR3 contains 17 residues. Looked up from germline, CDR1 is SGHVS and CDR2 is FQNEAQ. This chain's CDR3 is CASSLSPTGSNTGELFF. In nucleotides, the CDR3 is TGTGCCAGCAGCTTAAGCCCGACTGGTTCGAACACCGGGGAGCTGTTTTTT.

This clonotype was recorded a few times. As DNA, the CDR3 is TGTGCCTGGAGCGGGGCCGGGGAGCTGTTTTTT. Residues: CAWSGAGELFF. The V call is TRBV30, the J call TRBJ2-2, with D maybe TRBD2 (5 bases). The CDR3 spans 11 residues. Trimming took off 3 bases at V and 6 bases at J, with 5 bases between the two ends. The germline V gene encodes CDR1 GTSNPN and CDR2 SVGIG (reference sequence).

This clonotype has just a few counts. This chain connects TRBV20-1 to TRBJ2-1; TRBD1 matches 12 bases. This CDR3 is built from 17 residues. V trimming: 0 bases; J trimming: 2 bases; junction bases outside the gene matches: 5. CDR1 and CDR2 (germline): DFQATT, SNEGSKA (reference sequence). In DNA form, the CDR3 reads TGCAGTGCTAGAGATTATGGGGACAGGGGGCCCTACAATGAGCAGTTCTTC. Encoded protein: CSARDYGDRGPYNEQFF.

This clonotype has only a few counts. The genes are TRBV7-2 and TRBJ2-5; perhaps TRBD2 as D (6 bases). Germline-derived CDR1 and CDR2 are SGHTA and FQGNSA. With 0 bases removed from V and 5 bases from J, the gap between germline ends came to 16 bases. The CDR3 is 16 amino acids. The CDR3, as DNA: TGTGCCAGCAGCTTAGCGCCGGGACTCTGGCGGGAGACCCAGTACTTC. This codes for CASSLAPGLWRETQYF. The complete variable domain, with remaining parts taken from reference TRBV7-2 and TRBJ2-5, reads GAGVSQSPSNKVTEKGKDVELRCDPISGHTALYWYRQSLGQGLEFLIYFQGNSAPDKSGLPSDRFSAERTGGSVSTLTIQRTQQEDSAVYLCASSLAPGLWRETQYFGPGTRLLVL.

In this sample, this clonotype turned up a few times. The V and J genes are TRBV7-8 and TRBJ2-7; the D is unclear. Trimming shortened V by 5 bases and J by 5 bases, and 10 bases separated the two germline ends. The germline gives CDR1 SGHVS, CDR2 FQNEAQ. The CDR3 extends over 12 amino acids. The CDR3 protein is CASSPTQDEQYF. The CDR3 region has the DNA TGTGCCAGCAGCCCCACGCAGGACGAGCAGTACTTC.

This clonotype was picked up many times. The CDR3 protein is CASSQRGYQETQYF. CDR3 coding DNA: TGTGCCAGCAGCCAAAGAGGGTACCAAGAGACCCAGTACTTC. The rearrangement uses TRBV12-3 or TRBV12-4 and TRBJ2-5, with TRBD2 as a possible D gene (5 bases). There are 14 residues in the CDR3. The V gene lost 6 bases and the J gene lost 0 bases, with 11 bases spanning the gap.

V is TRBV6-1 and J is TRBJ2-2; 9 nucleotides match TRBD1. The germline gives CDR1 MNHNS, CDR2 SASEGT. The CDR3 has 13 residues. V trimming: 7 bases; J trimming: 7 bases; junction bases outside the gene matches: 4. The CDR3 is CASTRTGVGELFF. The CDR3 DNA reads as TGTGCCAGCACTCGGACAGGGGTCGGGGAGCTGTTTTTT.

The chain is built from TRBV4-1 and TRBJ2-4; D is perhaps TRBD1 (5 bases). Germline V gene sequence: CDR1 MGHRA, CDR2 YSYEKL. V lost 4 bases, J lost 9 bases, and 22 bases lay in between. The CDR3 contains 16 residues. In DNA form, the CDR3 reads TGCGCCAGCAGCCCGCCCCCTGCGGACATTATTACCATTCAGTACTTC. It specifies CASSPPPADIITIQYF.

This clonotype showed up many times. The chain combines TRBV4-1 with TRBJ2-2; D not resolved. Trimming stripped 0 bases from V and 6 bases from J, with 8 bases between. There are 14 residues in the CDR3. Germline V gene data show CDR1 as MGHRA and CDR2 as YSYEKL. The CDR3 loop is CASSQEPRAGELFF. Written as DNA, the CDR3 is TGCGCCAGCAGCCAAGAACCAAGGGCCGGGGAGCTGTTTTTT.

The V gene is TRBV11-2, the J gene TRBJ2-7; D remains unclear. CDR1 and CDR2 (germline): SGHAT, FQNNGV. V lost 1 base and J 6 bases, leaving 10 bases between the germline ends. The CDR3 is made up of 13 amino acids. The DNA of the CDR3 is TGTGCCAGCAGCTTAGGTCGTCTGCTCGAGCAGTACTTC. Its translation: CASSLGRLLEQYF.

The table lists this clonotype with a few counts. The CDR3 region has the DNA TGTGCCACCAGAGGACTAGCGGGGACTGGTGCAGATACGCAGTATTTT. This translates into CATRGLAGTGADTQYF. The chain uses TRBV10-3 and TRBJ2-3; TRBD2 agrees at 12 bases. After removal of 10 bases from V and 4 bases from J, the junction contained 12 bases not matched to a gene. Germline V gene sequence: CDR1 ENHRY, CDR2 SYGVKD. The CDR3 is 16 amino acids.

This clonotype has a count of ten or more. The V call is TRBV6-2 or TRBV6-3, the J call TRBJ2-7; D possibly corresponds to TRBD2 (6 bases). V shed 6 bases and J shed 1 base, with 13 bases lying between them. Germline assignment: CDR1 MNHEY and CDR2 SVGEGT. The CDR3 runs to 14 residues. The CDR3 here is CASSWDSRSYEQYF. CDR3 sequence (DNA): TGTGCCAGCAGCTGGGACTCGCGATCCTACGAGCAGTACTTC.

CDR3: CSVIWDTEAFF. CDR3 nucleotides: TGCAGCGTAATCTGGGACACTGAAGCTTTCTTT. The rearrangement links TRBV29-1 to TRBJ1-1; D unresolved. Germline-derived CDR1 and CDR2 are SQVTM and ANQGSEA. This CDR3 has 11 residues. The ends were cut back, 6 bases at V and 3 bases at J, with 8 bases in the middle.

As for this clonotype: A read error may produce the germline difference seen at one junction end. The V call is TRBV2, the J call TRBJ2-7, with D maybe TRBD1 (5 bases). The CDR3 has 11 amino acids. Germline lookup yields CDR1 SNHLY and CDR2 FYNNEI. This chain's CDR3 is CGSKGNYEQYF. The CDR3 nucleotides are TGTGGCAGCAAGGGGAACTACGAGCAGTACTTC.

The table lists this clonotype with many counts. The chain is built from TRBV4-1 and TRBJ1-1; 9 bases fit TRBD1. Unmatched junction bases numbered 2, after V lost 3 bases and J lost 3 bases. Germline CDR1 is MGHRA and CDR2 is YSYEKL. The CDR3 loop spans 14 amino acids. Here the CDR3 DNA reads TGCGCCAGCAGCCAGGGACAGGGATACACTGAAGCTTTCTTT. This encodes CASSQGQGYTEAFF.